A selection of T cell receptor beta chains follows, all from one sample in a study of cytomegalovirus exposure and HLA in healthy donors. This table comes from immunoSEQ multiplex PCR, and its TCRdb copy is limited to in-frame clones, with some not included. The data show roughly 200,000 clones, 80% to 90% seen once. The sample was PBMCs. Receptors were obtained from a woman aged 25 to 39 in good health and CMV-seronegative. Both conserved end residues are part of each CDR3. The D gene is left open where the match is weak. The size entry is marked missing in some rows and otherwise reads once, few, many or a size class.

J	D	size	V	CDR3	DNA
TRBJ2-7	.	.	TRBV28	CASRLDRSPFYEQYF	TGTGCCAGCAGATTAGACAGAAGCCCTTTCTACGAGCAGTACTTC
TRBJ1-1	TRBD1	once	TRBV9	CASSAGQGYTEAFF	TGTGCCAGCAGCGCTGGACAGGGGTACACTGAAGCTTTCTTT
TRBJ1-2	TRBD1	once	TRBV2	CASTQRDSGGYTF	TGTGCCAGCACTCAACGGGACAGTGGGGGCTACACCTTC
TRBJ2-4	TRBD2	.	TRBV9	CASSEGLAGGAENIQYF	TGTGCCAGCAGCGAAGGACTAGCGGGAGGGGCCGAAAACATTCAGTACTTC
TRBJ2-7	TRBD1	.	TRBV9	CASSSRGQGAGEQYF	TGTGCCAGCAGCTCCCGTGGACAGGGGGCCGGGGAGCAGTACTTC
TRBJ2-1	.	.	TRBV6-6	CASTYGAGEGNEQFF	TGTGCCAGCACCTACGGAGCAGGGGAGGGTAATGAGCAGTTCTTC
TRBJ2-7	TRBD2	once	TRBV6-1	CASYLAGIYEQYF	TGTGCCAGCTACCTAGCGGGAATCTACGAGCAGTACTTC
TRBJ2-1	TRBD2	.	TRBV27	CASSLSASGNNEQFF	TGTGCCAGCAGTTTATCGGCTAGCGGCAACAATGAGCAGTTCTTC
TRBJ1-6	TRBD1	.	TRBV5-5	CASSLTGTLASGGIHF	TGTGCCAGCAGCTTAACCGGGACACTTGCCTCAGGGGGAATTCACTTT
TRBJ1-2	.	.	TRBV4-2	CASSQDRLDPYGYTF	TGTGCCAGCAGCCAAGACCGACTAGACCCGTATGGCTACACCTTC
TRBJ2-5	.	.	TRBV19	CASSGYKETQYF	TGTGCCAGTTCAGGCTACAAAGAGACCCAGTACTTC
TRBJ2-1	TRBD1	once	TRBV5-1	CASSPGQGVNEQFF	TGCGCCAGCAGCCCGGGACAGGGGGTCAATGAGCAGTTCTTC
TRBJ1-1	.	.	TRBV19	CASSISRRTEAFF	TGTGCCAGTAGTATCTCGCGGAGGACTGAAGCTTTCTTT
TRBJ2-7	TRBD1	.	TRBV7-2	CASSLAGTGPYEQYF	TGTGCCAGCAGCTTAGCCGGGACAGGCCCCTACGAGCAGTACTTC
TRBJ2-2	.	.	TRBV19	CASKVRATGELFF	TGTGCCAGTAAGGTCAGGGCCACCGGGGAGCTGTTTTTT
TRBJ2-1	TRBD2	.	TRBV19	CASSPSSGGNYNEQFF	TGTGCCAGTAGTCCTTCCTCGGGGGGAAACTACAATGAGCAGTTCTTC
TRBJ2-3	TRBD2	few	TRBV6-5	CASSYEAGGAKDTQYF	TGTGCCAGCAGTTATGAAGCGGGGGGGGCCAAAGATACGCAGTATTTT
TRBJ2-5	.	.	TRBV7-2	CASSLGYQETQYF	TGTGCCAGCAGCTTAGGGTATCAGGAGACCCAGTACTTC
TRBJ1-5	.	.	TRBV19	CASSISPGELQPQHF	TGTGCCAGTAGTATCAGCCCAGGGGAATTACAGCCCCAGCATTTT
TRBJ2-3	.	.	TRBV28	CASSLLDRSTDTQYF	TGTGCCAGCAGTTTATTAGACAGAAGCACAGATACGCAGTATTTT
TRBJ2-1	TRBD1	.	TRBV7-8	CASSRRPGTGGAGNNEQFF	TGTGCCAGCAGCCGTAGACCCGGGACAGGGGGCGCGGGGAACAATGAGCAGTTCTTC
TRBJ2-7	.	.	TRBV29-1	CSARHSTYEQYF	TGCAGTGCCCGTCACAGCACCTACGAGCAGTACTTC
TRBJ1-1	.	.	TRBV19	CASSLRIQNTEAFF	TGTGCCAGTAGTCTGCGGATCCAGAACACTGAAGCTTTCTTT
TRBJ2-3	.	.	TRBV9	CASSLQGDPDTQYF	TGTGCCAGCAGCTTACAGGGTGACCCAGATACGCAGTATTTT
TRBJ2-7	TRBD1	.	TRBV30	CAWSDGQAYEQYF	TGTGCCTGGAGTGACGGACAGGCCTACGAGCAGTACTTC
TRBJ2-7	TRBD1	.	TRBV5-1	CASSLALGTGRIYEQYF	TGCGCCAGCAGCTTGGCCCTTGGGACAGGGAGGATCTACGAGCAGTACTTC
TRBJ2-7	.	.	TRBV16	CASSQGMQGPYEQYF	TGTGCCAGCAGCCAAGGTATGCAGGGCCCCTACGAGCAGTACTTC
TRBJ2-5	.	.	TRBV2	CASSFPGHGLPGTQYF	TGTGCCAGCAGTTTCCCGGGACACGGACTTCCGGGGACCCAGTACTTC
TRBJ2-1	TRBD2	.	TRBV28	CASSSIAGGPGNEQFF	TGTGCCAGCAGTTCTATAGCGGGGGGGCCGGGGAATGAGCAGTTCTTC
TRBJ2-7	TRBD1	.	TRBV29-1	CSVASGTGRDEQYF	TGCAGCGTTGCATCCGGGACAGGGAGGGACGAGCAGTACTTC
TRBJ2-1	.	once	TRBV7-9	CASSGSYNEQFF	TGTGCCAGCAGCGGCAGCTACAATGAGCAGTTCTTC
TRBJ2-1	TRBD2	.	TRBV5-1	CASSSDLAGGRQFF	TGCGCCAGCAGTTCAGATCTAGCGGGAGGGAGGCAGTTCTTC
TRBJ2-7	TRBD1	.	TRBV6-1	CASSPRTGRSYEQYF	TGTGCCAGCAGTCCCCGGACAGGGAGGTCCTACGAGCAGTACTTC
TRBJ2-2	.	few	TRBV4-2	CASSQDQGYTGELFF	TGTGCCAGCAGCCAAGATCAGGGATACACCGGGGAGCTGTTTTTT
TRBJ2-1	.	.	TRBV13	CASSQKRTVKGQFF	TGTGCCAGCAGCCAAAAAAGGACAGTCAAAGGTCAGTTCTTC
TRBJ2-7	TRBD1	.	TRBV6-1	CASSGWTGLNIYEQYF	TGTGCCAGCAGTGGGTGGACAGGGCTAAATATCTACGAGCAGTACTTC
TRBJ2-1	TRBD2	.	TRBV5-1	CASSNLAGGLNEQFF	TGCGCCAGCAGCAATCTAGCGGGGGGACTAAATGAGCAGTTCTTC
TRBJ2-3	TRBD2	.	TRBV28	CASSFVAGGPDTQYF	TGTGCCAGCAGTTTTGTTGCGGGAGGGCCAGATACGCAGTATTTT
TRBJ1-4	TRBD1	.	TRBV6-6	CASRQGRGKKLFF	TGTGCCAGTCGACAGGGGCGGGGGAAAAAACTGTTTTTT
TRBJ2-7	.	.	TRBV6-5	CASTPSAGMYEQYF	TGTGCCAGCACCCCTAGCGCGGGGATGTACGAGCAGTACTTC
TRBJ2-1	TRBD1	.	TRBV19	CASRDRGHEQFF	TGTGCCAGCCGGGACAGGGGGCATGAGCAGTTCTTC
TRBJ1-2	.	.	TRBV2	CADKTGIGYGYTF	TGTGCCGATAAAACGGGGATCGGCTATGGCTACACCTTC
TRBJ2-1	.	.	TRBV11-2	CASSAGTSSYNEQFF	TGTGCCAGCAGCGCAGGTACTAGCTCCTACAATGAGCAGTTCTTC
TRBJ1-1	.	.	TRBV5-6	CASSLEMLTEAFF	TGTGCCAGCAGCTTGGAGATGCTAACTGAAGCTTTCTTT
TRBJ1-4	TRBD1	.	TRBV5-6	CASTPPFRGPDEKLFF	TGTGCCAGCACCCCTCCTTTCAGGGGGCCAGATGAAAAACTGTTTTTT
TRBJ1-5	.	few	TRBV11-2	CASSLVTDQPQHF	TGTGCCAGCAGCTTAGTAACAGATCAGCCCCAGCATTTT
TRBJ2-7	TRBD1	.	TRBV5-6	CASSLIRGPTYEQYF	TGTGCCAGCAGCCTAATCAGGGGGCCTACCTACGAGCAGTACTTC
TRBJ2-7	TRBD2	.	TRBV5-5	CASSREGPSSYEQYF	TGTGCCAGCTCCAGGGAGGGCCCTAGCTCCTACGAGCAGTACTTC
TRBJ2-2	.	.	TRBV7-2	CASSLVGRNTGELFF	TGTGCCAGCAGCCTCGTAGGGAGGAACACCGGGGAGCTGTTTTTT
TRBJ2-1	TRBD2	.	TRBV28	CASSPGGYNEQFF	TGTGCCAGCAGTCCCGGGGGGTACAATGAGCAGTTCTTC
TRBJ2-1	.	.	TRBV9	CASSVAHQDEQFF	TGTGCCAGCAGCGTAGCCCACCAGGATGAGCAGTTCTTC
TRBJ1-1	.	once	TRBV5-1	CASSLQARGNTEAFF	TGCGCCAGCAGCCTCCAAGCAAGAGGGAACACTGAAGCTTTCTTT
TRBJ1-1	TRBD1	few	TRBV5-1	CASSPTGTSEAFF	TGCGCCAGCAGCCCGACAGGGACTTCCGAAGCTTTCTTT
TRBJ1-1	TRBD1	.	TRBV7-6	CASSSKGASNTEAFF	TGTGCCAGCAGCTCGAAGGGGGCATCGAACACTGAAGCTTTCTTT
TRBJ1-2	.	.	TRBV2	CASSGGRWNYGYTF	TGTGCCAGCAGTGGGGGCAGGTGGAACTATGGCTACACCTTC
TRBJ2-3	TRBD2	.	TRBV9	CASSVVSGVAPDTQYF	TGTGCCAGCAGCGTAGTTAGCGGGGTAGCGCCAGATACGCAGTATTTT
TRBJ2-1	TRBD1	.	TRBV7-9	CASSLGGTGSNEQFF	TGTGCCAGCAGCTTAGGAGGGACAGGGTCGAATGAGCAGTTCTTC